A single sample is the source of the 29 T cell receptor beta chains below, sequenced in a study of cytomegalovirus exposure and HLA in healthy donors. Primers for the PCR totalled 60 Vbeta and 13 Jbeta. This table comes from immunoSEQ multiplex PCR, and its TCRdb copy is limited to in-frame clones, with some not included. The sample contains about 120,000 clones, approximately 81% of which appear only once. The specimen sequenced was PBMCs. All receptors derive from a man aged 25-40 years in good health and CMV-seropositive.

V and J are TRBV5-8 and TRBJ2-1; 10 bases agree with TRBD1. The CDR3 consists of 15 residues. Per the germline V gene, CDR1 is SGHTS and CDR2 is YDEGEE. Unmatched junction bases numbered 4, after V lost 4 bases and J lost 3 bases. The chain's CDR3 is CASSNRDRGYNEQFF. DNA for the CDR3: TGTGCCAGCAGCAACCGGGACAGGGGCTACAATGAGCAGTTCTTC. Based on the CDR3 plus reference TRBV5-8 and TRBJ2-1, the full variable domain is EAGVTQSPTHLIKTRGQQATLRCSPISGHTSVYWYQQALGLGLQFLLWYDEGEERNRGNFPPRFSGRQFPNYSSELNVNALELEDSALYLCASSNRDRGYNEQFFGPGTRLTVL.

This rearrangement joins TRBV9 to TRBJ2-1, with 15 bases matching TRBD2. V lost 4 bases to trimming and J lost 2 bases; unmatched junction nucleotides: 7. The CDR3 has 18 residues. The germline CDR1 and CDR2 sequences are SGDLS and YYNGEE. The chain's CDR3 is CASSTRTSGGATYNEQFF. DNA for the CDR3: TGTGCCAGCAGCACTCGGACTAGCGGGGGGGCAACCTACAATGAGCAGTTCTTC.

The chain links TRBV11-2 to TRBJ1-2; 7 bases align to TRBD1. The CDR3 contains 14 residues. Trimming cost V 3 bases and J 4 bases; bases outside gene matches: 5. Germline V lookup: CDR1 SGHAT, CDR2 FQNNGV. CDR3 loop: CASSFPTGAYGYTF. Here the CDR3 DNA reads TGTGCCAGCAGCTTCCCAACAGGGGCCTATGGCTACACCTTC.

The rearrangement joins TRBV7-9 to TRBJ2-1, with TRBD1 identical over 8 bases. Trimming at V came to 4 bases and at J to 0 bases, leaving 11 bases not matched to a gene. The CDR3 is 18 amino acids. Germline CDR1 SEHNR, CDR2 FQNEAQ (reference sequence). The CDR3 sequence: CASSSDGAGGNSYNEQFF. The CDR3 DNA reads TGTGCCAGCAGCTCAGATGGGGCAGGGGGCAACTCCTACAATGAGCAGTTCTTC.

V gene TRBV5-6 combines with J gene TRBJ1-5; D possibly corresponds to TRBD1 (5 bases). The V gene lost 0 bases and the J gene lost 0 bases, with 7 bases spanning the gap. This CDR3 has 15 residues. Germline CDR1 is SGHDT and CDR2 is YYEEEE. The CDR3 sequence: CASSLVGASNQPQHF. CDR3 sequence (DNA): TGTGCCAGCAGCTTGGTAGGGGCTAGCAATCAGCCCCAGCATTTT.

The chain recombines TRBV7-9 with TRBJ2-3; TRBD2 matches 8 bases. The germline V gene has CDR1 SEHNR and CDR2 FQNEAQ (reference sequence). The CDR3 has 16 residues. Losses at the gene ends were 3 bases for V and 0 bases for J; bases not matched to a gene: 5. CDR3 nucleotide sequence: TGTGCCAGCAGCTTGTTAGCGGGGAGGAGCACAGATACGCAGTATTTT. It translates to CASSLLAGRSTDTQYF. Supplemented by reference TRBV7-9 and TRBJ2-3, the full variable domain reads DTGVSQNPRHKITKRGQNVTFRCDPISEHNRLYWYRQTLGQGPEFLTYFQNEAQLEKSRLLSDRFSAERPKGSFSTLEIQRTEQGDSAMYLCASSLLAGRSTDTQYFGPGTRLTVL.

This clone turned up a few times. The chain is built from TRBV9 and TRBJ2-7, with a weak D call TRBD2 (5 bases). Trimming cost V 0 bases and J 3 bases, with 10 bases left between them. The CDR3 covers 14 residues. Germline lookup yields CDR1 SGDLS and CDR2 YYNGEE. The CDR3 bases are TGTGCCAGCAGCGTAGGGCTAGCAGACTACGAGCAGTACTTC. Translation gives CASSVGLADYEQYF.

The J gene is TRBJ1-4, the V gene TRBV5-6; no clear D. In germline, CDR1 is SGHDT, CDR2 YYEEEE. Trimming shortened V by 2 bases and J by 8 bases, and 10 bases separated the two germline ends. The CDR3 extends over 13 amino acids. CDR3 in DNA: TGTGCCAGCAGCTTAAGGAGATACGAAAAACTGTTTTTT. It yields the protein CASSLRRYEKLFF.

The sample holds a few counts of this clone. This chain joins TRBV11-3 and TRBJ2-4; D is uncertain. Germline-derived CDR1 and CDR2 are SGHNT and YENEEA. Between the trimmed V and J ends, which lost 1 base and 0 bases, there was a span of 10 bases. The CDR3 runs to 16 residues. Here the CDR3 reads CASSLGRPIAKNIQYF. In DNA form, the CDR3 reads TGTGCCAGCAGCTTAGGGAGACCCATAGCCAAAAACATTCAGTACTTC.

The CDR3 nucleotides read TGCGCCAGCAGGCCCGACCTGGGCAGGGGCTTTAGGGATACGCAGTATTTT. Translating it yields CASRPDLGRGFRDTQYF. The gene calls are TRBV5-1 and TRBJ2-3; possible D gene TRBD1, 6 bases. The V end lost 5 bases, the J end lost 6 bases, and 25 bases lay between the germline ends. CDR1 and CDR2 from the germline V gene are SGHRS and YFSETQ. The CDR3 totals 17 residues.

This chain uses TRBV12-1 with TRBJ2-4; the DNA was not compared with TRBD1, the D call given in the table. TRBV12-1 is given as a pseudogene. The CDR3 runs to 19 residues. The CDR3, as DNA: TGTGCCAGCAGCTTTGCTGCTATCCGGCAGGGTTTAGCCAAAAACAGTCAGTACTTC. Translated: CASSFAAIRQGLAKNSQYF.

This clone was detected a few times. The CDR3 protein is CASSQDPGGDSYNSPLHF. The DNA for the CDR3 is TGCGCCAGCAGCCAAGATCCCGGCGGAGACTCCTATAATTCACCCCTCCACTTT. The rearrangement links TRBV4-3 to TRBJ1-6, with unresolved D. Trimming shortened V by 0 bases and J by 0 bases, and 12 bases separated the two germline ends. Germline-derived CDR1 and CDR2 are LGHNA and YSLEER. This CDR3 spans 18 amino acids.

This chain connects TRBV9 to TRBJ2-1; 7 positions match TRBD2. This CDR3 has 15 amino acids. Germline V gene lookup returns CDR1 SGDLS and CDR2 YYNGEE. The ends lost 4 bases at V and 6 bases at J; junction bases unmatched: 10. CDR3 in DNA: TGTGCCAGCAGCCCGCAAAGCGAGCGGGGCAATGAGCAGTTCTTC. The encoded protein is CASSPQSERGNEQFF.

The genes are TRBV5-1 and TRBJ1-4; TRBD1 matches 8 bases. With 4 bases clipped from V and 8 bases from J, the junction kept 10 bases outside the gene matches. Per germline, CDR1 SGHRS and CDR2 YFSETQ. The CDR3 contains 15 residues. The CDR3 protein is CASSLGQGRYEKLFF. The CDR3 coding sequence is TGCGCCAGCAGCCTCGGACAGGGACGATACGAAAAACTGTTTTTT.

The chain couples TRBV30 to TRBJ2-3; 9 nucleotides line up with TRBD2. J was trimmed by 2 bases and V by 3 bases; bases with no gene match: 9. Germline values: CDR1 GTSNPN, CDR2 SVGIG (reference sequence). This CDR3 has 16 amino acids. The CDR3 is CAWSGDSSGDTDTQYF. As DNA, the CDR3 is TGTGCCTGGAGCGGGGACTCTAGCGGGGACACAGATACGCAGTATTTT.

This chain joins TRBV6-7 and TRBJ2-7; no clear D. TRBV6-7 is an ORF, and what it does is uncertain. Trimming left V 10 bases short and J 6 bases short, with 10 bases between. The CDR3 spans 10 residues. CDR3 loop: CAINPVEQYF. CDR3 sequence (DNA): TGTGCCATCAACCCGGTCGAGCAGTACTTC.

The chain employs TRBV9 and TRBJ1-2; 7 nucleotides line up with TRBD1. The V and J ends lost 4 bases and 6 bases, in that order; junction bases with no gene match: 6. Germline V gene lookup returns CDR1 SGDLS and CDR2 YYNGEE. The CDR3 runs 13 residues. DNA for the CDR3: TGTGCCAGCAGCAAAGGGACAGTTAATGGCTACACCTTC. Amino acid sequence: CASSKGTVNGYTF.

V and J are TRBV19 and TRBJ2-2, with 8 bases that match TRBD1. The CDR3 consists of 14 residues. With V trimmed by 6 bases and J by 5 bases, 5 bases remained unmatched. Per germline, CDR1 LNHDA and CDR2 SQIVND (reference sequence). The CDR3 region is CASSGQGRTGELFF. The CDR3 coding sequence is TGTGCCAGTAGCGGACAGGGTAGGACCGGGGAGCTGTTTTTT.

This clone has just a few counts. The rearrangement uses TRBV27 and TRBJ1-6, with 8 bases that match TRBD1. This CDR3 is built from 14 residues. Trimming took 2 bases from V and 9 from J; bases not matched to a gene: 3. Germline V CDR1 and CDR2: MNHEY, SMNVEV (reference sequence). Here the CDR3 reads CASSLQGAGSPLHF. Here the CDR3 DNA reads TGTGCCAGCAGTTTACAGGGGGCGGGTTCACCCCTCCACTTT.

J is TRBJ1-1 and V is TRBV19; D might be TRBD1 (6 bases). The CDR3 spans 14 residues. Germline V lookup: CDR1 LNHDA, CDR2 SQIVND (reference sequence). The V end lost 2 bases, the J end lost 5 bases, and 12 bases lay between the germline ends. CDR3 residues: CASSIQGQGTEAFF. The DNA for the CDR3 is TGTGCCAGTAGTATACAGGGGCAGGGAACTGAAGCTTTCTTT.

The rearrangement links TRBV28 to TRBJ2-7; D call uncertain. Germline-derived CDR1 and CDR2 are MDHEN and SYDVKM. The CDR3 has 14 amino acids. Trimming took 0 bases from V and 1 from J, leaving 7 bases between them. CDR3 nucleotide sequence: TGTGCCAGCAGTTTATGGGCGGCTTCCTACGAGCAGTACTTC. This translates into CASSLWAASYEQYF.

As DNA, the CDR3 is TGTGCCAGCAGCCTAGGGCCGTTAGAGCAGTACTTC. This codes for CASSLGPLEQYF. The genes are TRBV11-3 and TRBJ2-7; D gene uncertain. The CDR3 totals 12 residues. Germline assignment: CDR1 SGHNT and CDR2 YENEEA. Trimming shortened V by 5 bases and J by 7 bases, and 12 bases separated the two germline ends.

This clone was counted a single time. V gene TRBV25-1 combines with J gene TRBJ2-1, with D possibly TRBD2 on 5 matching bases. Deletions cut 6 bases from V and 9 bases from J, with 15 bases between. Germline CDR1 is MGHDK and CDR2 is SYGVNS. The CDR3 extends over 13 amino acids. CDR3 nucleotides: TGTGCCAGCAGCTCCGTCGGGGTCGGTGAGCAGTTCTTC. Protein: CASSSVGVGEQFF.

V gene TRBV7-2 combines with J gene TRBJ2-7, with D possibly being TRBD2 (6 bases). Looked up from germline, CDR1 is SGHTA and CDR2 is FQGNSA. V lost 5 bases to trimming and J lost 8 bases, with 16 bases between them. The CDR3 has 13 amino acids. This chain's CDR3 is CASSKPGTLQQYF. Written as DNA, the CDR3 is TGTGCCAGCAGCAAACCCGGGACTTTGCAGCAGTACTTC. Full variable domain (outside the CDR3, taken from reference TRBV7-2 and TRBJ2-7): GAGVSQSPSNKVTEKGKDVELRCDPISGHTALYWYRQSLGQGLEFLIYFQGNSAPDKSGLPSDRFSAERTGGSVSTLTIQRTQQEDSAVYLCASSKPGTLQQYFGPGTRLTVT.

This chain joins TRBV10-2 and TRBJ1-2, with TRBD1 matching over 9 bases. V gave up 6 bases and J gave up 2 bases; unmatched junction bases: 10. This CDR3 has 16 residues. Germline V CDR1 and CDR2: WSHSY, SAAADI. CDR3 nucleotides: TGCGCCAGCAGCAGCGTAGGGACAGGGCTGAACTATGGCTACACCTTC. This encodes CASSSVGTGLNYGYTF.

This clone has a single count. The chain joins TRBV6-5 to TRBJ1-5; D is perhaps TRBD1 (5 bases). The CDR3 extends over 14 amino acids. The germline V and J ends were trimmed by 0 bases and 6 bases, with 9 bases remaining between them. The germline gives CDR1 MNHEY, CDR2 SVGAGI. The CDR3, as DNA: TGTGCCAGCAGTTACTCAAGGGGTAGTCAGCCCCAGCATTTT. This translates into CASSYSRGSQPQHF.

This clone was seen only once. The V and J genes are TRBV9 and TRBJ2-1; TRBD2 matches at 10 bases. Per the germline V gene, CDR1 is SGDLS and CDR2 is YYNGEE. Unmatched junction bases numbered 9, after V lost 4 bases and J lost 5 bases. The CDR3 is made up of 16 amino acids. CDR3 loop: CASSLSGGPYDNEQFF. The CDR3 nucleotides read TGTGCCAGCAGCCTTAGCGGGGGGCCATATGACAATGAGCAGTTCTTC. Based on the CDR3 plus reference TRBV9 and TRBJ2-1, the full variable domain is DSGVTQTPKHLITATGQRVTLRCSPRSGDLSVYWYQQSLDQGLQFLIQYYNGEERAKGNILERFSAQQFPDLHSELNLSSLELGDSALYFCASSLSGGPYDNEQFFGPGTRLTVL.

This clone came up a few times. This CDR3 is also generated by other DNA sequences in the sample. The chain has TRBV4-3 and TRBJ1-5, with a tentative D call TRBD1 (6 bases). Germline CDR1 reads LGHNA; CDR2 reads YSLEER. V lost 3 bases to trimming and J lost 1 base, with 10 bases between them. CDR3 length: 15 amino acids. The CDR3 sequence is CASSHTTGSNQPQHF. CDR3 nucleotides: TGCGCCAGCAGCCATACAACAGGGAGCAATCAGCCCCAGCATTTT.

The J gene is TRBJ1-4, the V gene TRBV2; TRBD1 aligns across 10 bases. After removal of 11 bases from V and 10 bases from J, the junction contained 10 bases not matched to a gene. Germline CDR1 and CDR2: SNHLY and FYNNEI. CDR3 length: 13 residues. The CDR3 DNA reads TGTGCCGCGGTCCAGGACAGGGGGGGAAAACTGTTTTTT. Translation: CAAVQDRGGKLFF.